A selection of T cell receptor beta chains follows, all from one sample in a study of cytomegalovirus exposure and HLA in healthy donors. Assay: immunoSEQ multiplex PCR; the TCRdb copy retains only in-frame clones and omits some. The sample has about 110,000 clones, around 80% seen once; the top ten hold about 3.2%. Sequenced input: PBMCs. These TCRs come from a woman aged 55-69 years in good health and CMV-seropositive. CDR3s leave out the opening cysteine and the closing phenylalanine or tryptophan. The D gene is left open where the match is weak.

d_call: TRBD1; j_call: TRBJ2-1; v_call: TRBV2; cdr3_aa: ASSSAGQGGNNEQF
d_call: TRBD2; j_call: TRBJ2-1; v_call: TRBV28; cdr3_aa: ASSLAGDVNEQF
d_call: .; j_call: TRBJ2-7; v_call: TRBV14; cdr3_aa: ASSQQGLSYEQY
d_call: TRBD1; j_call: TRBJ1-2; v_call: TRBV11-2; cdr3_aa: ASSPTGGFYGYT
d_call: TRBD1; j_call: TRBJ2-7; v_call: TRBV19; cdr3_aa: ASSADRGTYEQY
d_call: TRBD2; j_call: TRBJ2-7; v_call: TRBV5-4; cdr3_aa: ASRKGLAGGVSYEQY
d_call: TRBD2; j_call: TRBJ2-4; v_call: TRBV6-1; cdr3_aa: ASRLAGGDIQY
d_call: .; j_call: TRBJ1-1; v_call: TRBV28; cdr3_aa: ASSRRAEAF
d_call: .; j_call: TRBJ2-1; v_call: TRBV6-4; cdr3_aa: ASSDHYNEQF
d_call: .; j_call: TRBJ2-1; v_call: TRBV5-4; cdr3_aa: ASSLVGSRNNEQF
d_call: .; j_call: TRBJ2-7; v_call: TRBV15; cdr3_aa: ATSRDLLAEQY
d_call: .; j_call: TRBJ1-2; v_call: TRBV6-5; cdr3_aa: ASSYRDSGYT
d_call: .; j_call: TRBJ1-4; v_call: TRBV30; cdr3_aa: AWSRQDGEKLF
d_call: .; j_call: TRBJ1-5; v_call: TRBV5-1; cdr3_aa: ASSLSSGDQPQH
d_call: .; j_call: TRBJ2-1; v_call: TRBV4-1; cdr3_aa: ASSHTGSEQF
d_call: TRBD1; j_call: TRBJ1-2; v_call: TRBV2; cdr3_aa: ASSDDRGYGYT
d_call: .; j_call: TRBJ2-1; v_call: TRBV7-3; cdr3_aa: ASSLGAYNEQF
d_call: .; j_call: TRBJ2-7; v_call: TRBV5-4; cdr3_aa: ASSIGQYEQY
d_call: TRBD1; j_call: TRBJ1-1; v_call: TRBV5-4; cdr3_aa: ASSFSGGTEAF
d_call: .; j_call: TRBJ1-1; v_call: TRBV10-1; cdr3_aa: ASSGYRTEAF
d_call: .; j_call: TRBJ2-7; v_call: TRBV7-3; cdr3_aa: ASSPGVDYEQY
d_call: TRBD1; j_call: TRBJ2-7; v_call: TRBV6-5; cdr3_aa: ASSYPGQGNYEQY
d_call: .; j_call: TRBJ1-2; v_call: TRBV19; cdr3_aa: ASTPSDLYGCT
d_call: .; j_call: TRBJ2-1; v_call: TRBV29-1; cdr3_aa: SFPRANEQF
d_call: .; j_call: TRBJ2-7; v_call: TRBV7-9; cdr3_aa: ASSDFAAPYEQY